This T cell receptor (beta chain) was sequenced for a study of T cell responses to AZD1222 COVID-19 vaccine (dated by TCRdb to the early 2020s). For the wider study: AZD1222 recipients whose second dose came at about 4 weeks and those whose second dose came at about 12 weeks were combined into one group, since spike-specific TCR depth and breadth did not differ between the two schedules. TCR sequencing covered some 250 trial participants: 200 to 220 given two doses of AZD1222 and 26 given two doses of MenACWY control vaccine. Trial participants were enrolled by age into 18-55, 56-69 and 70-plus year subgroups, with 148, 28 and 57 TCR-sequenced participants respectively.

The CDR3 regions of human TCRbeta chains were analyzed by immunosequencing. Concerning the study's data processing: TCRs in the repertoires were compared against a reference library of SARS-CoV-2-specific TCRs that had been generated with the MIRA antigen-specificity platform. Breadth was defined as the fraction of unique TCRs that were SARS-CoV-2-associated. Depth was defined as the fraction of total T cells that were SARS-CoV-2-associated. Using the MIRA data, each spike-specific TCR was mapped to the spike region that the TCR reacts to and placed in a CD4 or CD8 class. Log10-transformed breadth and depth values were compared by one-way ANOVA with Sidak's multiple comparisons tests. Drawn from immuneACCESS, this table holds only the in-frame rearrangements with V and J called that TCRdb kept. Clones are partly lost; checked studies trace under half to an unresolved V gene and leave the rest unexplained. D and trimming were read from the DNA, whereas the V and J calls and clone size are those reported in that table. Here the sample has 100,000 to 150,000 clones; approximately 88% occur a single time. The top ten clonotypes cover over 5.5% of the sample.

On this clone: It has no known antigen specificity. No base qualities exist here, and no much larger clone lies one base off it.

Here is what the overall study found, with its caveats: Vaccine-associated CD4 TCRs spanned the whole spike protein, with dominant responses in regions 160-218 and 743-854. Reportedly, almost half of the unique spike-specific TCRs recognized epitopes lying outside the regions that are mutated in the B.1.351 and B.1.1.7 variants. No day 14 peak-response samples were available, so repertoires were characterized only after the peak T cell response. Most participants were white British and females outnumbered males, and the authors suggested that clonal diversity may have been underestimated. In the small 56-69-year group, the increase in depth fell short of significance, most likely because of low power. Spike-specific TCR breadth and depth rose significantly after two AZD1222 doses compared with day 0 and with MenACWY recipients. Conclusions about previously exposed vaccinees are limited, since just six AZD1222 recipients were seropositive for SARS-CoV-2 at baseline.

In light of the paper, this sample's time point label describes: baseline before first vaccination. Vaccinee samples were obtained from the UK trials COV001 and COV002, which included a single-blind randomized controlled phase 2/3 trial of AZD1222 (ChAdOx1 nCoV-19) in healthy adults. For TCRbeta chain sequencing, PBMC samples were collected from trial participants at day 0 and at day 28 after the second dose. V lost 5 bases and J lost 5 bases, and the count of bases not matched to a germline gene is 10. The CDR3 spans 14 residues, from the cysteine through the phenylalanine. The only DNA kept is the CDR3, 42 bases in frame from the first base. CDR1 is given as SGHKS and CDR2 as YYEKEE, both from the germline V gene (reference sequence).

This sequence originates from an adult in good health. The chain is made from TRBV5-5 and TRBJ2-7; 7 central bases correspond to TRBD1. The source material was peripheral blood, sampled on day 0 of AZD1222 vaccination. The CDR3 has the sequence CASSIRPGGHEQYF. The nucleotides are TGTGCCAGCAGTATCCGTCCAGGGGGACACGAGCAGTACTTC.